This T cell receptor (beta chain) was sequenced in a study of shared clonotypes between healthy human individuals. This clone has just one count. Its antigen is undetermined. V shed 2 bases and J shed 6 bases, with 14 bases lying between them. The CDR3 totals 15 residues. Germline V gene lookup returns CDR1 MGHRA and CDR2 YSYEKL. Libraries were prepared by immunoSEQ multiplex PCR; TCRdb keeps only in-frame clonotypes and omits some of them. The data contain some 550,000 clones, about 96% of them singletons. General study findings and limits: As a rule, naive subsets had a larger estimated richness than memory subsets. Tissue TCR repertoires likely differ from these blood-only repertoires. Represented diversity (both genetic and exposure-history) was limited by the small number of donors.

The sample was naive CD4+ T cells sorted from blood. The sample's subset: CD45RA+ positively selected. J is TRBJ2-1 and V is TRBV4-1; D not certain. The source is a woman aged 25-40 years in good health. CDR3 loop: CASSQTMYSFNEQFF. As DNA, the CDR3 is TGCGCCAGCAGCCAAACTATGTATAGTTTCAATGAGCAGTTCTTC.